This T cell receptor beta chain is from a study of cytomegalovirus exposure and HLA in healthy donors. Germline assignment: CDR1 SGHVS and CDR2 FNYEAQ. This CDR3 contains 12 residues. V lost 5 bases and J 1 base, leaving 4 bases between the germline ends. Primers for the PCR totalled 60 Vbeta and 13 Jbeta. TCRdb keeps only in-frame clones here, not all; method: immunoSEQ multiplex PCR. The repertoire has some 130,000 clones, about 80% of them found once; the top ten carry 2% to 3%. Sequences were obtained from PBMCs. This TCR derives from a man aged 30 to 39 in good health and CMV-seronegative. This chain joins TRBV7-6 and TRBJ2-3; no definite D call. The CDR3 region is CASSPRTDTQYF. The CDR3 bases are TGTGCCAGCAGCCCTCGCACAGATACGCAGTATTTT.